This TCR beta chain derives from a study of T cell repertoires in cytomegalovirus infection. Study-wide background: From public TCR beta signatures came an indication of both CMV infection and matching HLA type.

TCRdb independently ran MiXCR on the reads; one entry per CDR3 protein. The sample has roughly 920,000 distinct CDR3 sequences; approximately 31% are singletons. Points from the study as a whole: People with CMV and the relevant HLA were identified by cumulative public TCR beta family frequency. Clonotype analysis showed dominance of the ex vivo response by HLA-C-restricted CMV-specific TCR beta clonotypes.

Trimming cost V 3 bases and J 8 bases, with 10 bases left between them. The CDR3 length is 13 residues. Germline V gene data show CDR1 as SGHVS and CDR2 as FNYEAQ. This clonotype has ten or more counts. Its antigen is unknown. The sequence was collected from a human donor in good health (CMV status not recorded). Some clones in this sample may be carry-over from other donors' samples. This chain connects TRBV7-6 to TRBJ1-4, with a possible D match to TRBD1 (6 bases). Sequenced material: cultured CD8+ T cells from PBMCs, taken from culture after CMV antigen stimulation. The CDR3 coding sequence is TGTGCCAGCAGCTTGGGGGGCCCGGAAAAACTGTTTTTT. It encodes CASSLGGPEKLFF.